This T cell receptor beta chain was observed in a study of CD8 T cells in Susac syndrome. This clonotype turned up a few times. With random hexamers, roughly 0.45 to 1 ug RNA was reverse transcribed. TCRdb re-analysed the immunoSEQ multiplex PCR reads in MiXCR, keeping a single row per CDR3 protein. This sample carries some 400,000 distinct CDR3 sequences, 85% of them seen once, and the ten largest clones take roughly 0.1%. V shed 5 bases and J shed 3 bases, with 11 bases lying between them. The CDR3 extends over 14 amino acids. Germline V gives CDR1 MNHEY, CDR2 SVGEGT. It was treatment-naive patients with stable or active relapsing-remitting disease who made up the multiple sclerosis controls. While CD8+ and CD4+ T cells were isolated negatively, TEMRA cells were enriched by FACS.

The sequenced sample was CD8+ T cells from PBMCs. The clonotype originates from a human donor with multiple sclerosis. The chain employs TRBV6-2 or TRBV6-3 and TRBJ2-1, with a tentative D call TRBD1 (5 bases). The CDR3 region is CASSIEQVYNEQFF. The CDR3 nucleotides read TGTGCCAGCAGTATCGAACAGGTCTACAATGAGCAGTTCTTC.